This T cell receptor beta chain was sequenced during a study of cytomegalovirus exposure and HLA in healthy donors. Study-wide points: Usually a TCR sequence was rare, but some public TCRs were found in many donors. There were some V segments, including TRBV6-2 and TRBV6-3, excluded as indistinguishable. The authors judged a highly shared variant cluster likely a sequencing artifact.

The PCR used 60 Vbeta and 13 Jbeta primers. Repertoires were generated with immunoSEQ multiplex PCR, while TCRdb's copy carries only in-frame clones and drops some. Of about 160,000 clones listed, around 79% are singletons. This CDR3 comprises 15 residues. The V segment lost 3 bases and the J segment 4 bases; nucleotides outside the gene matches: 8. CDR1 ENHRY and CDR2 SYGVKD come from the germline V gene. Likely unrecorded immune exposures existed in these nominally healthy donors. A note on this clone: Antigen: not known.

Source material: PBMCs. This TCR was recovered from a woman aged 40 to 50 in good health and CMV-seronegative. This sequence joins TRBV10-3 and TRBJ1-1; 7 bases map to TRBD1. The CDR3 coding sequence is TGTGCCATCAGTGATTTGGGCAGGGGGACCACTGAAGCTTTCTTT. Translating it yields CAISDLGRGTTEAFF.